The rows below give T cell receptor beta chains drawn from one sample of a study of blood T cell repertoires in COVID-19. The protocol was immunoSEQ multiplex PCR, while the TCRdb copy is restricted to in-frame clones and leaves out a portion. The sample includes some 210,000 clones, roughly 82% of them seen just once. The sample consisted of peripheral blood. These receptor sequences come from a woman aged 40 to 49 with acute or convalescent COVID-19. CDR3s include the opening cysteine and the closing phenylalanine or tryptophan. The order of the fields is V gene, J gene, clone size, D gene, CDR3 protein, CDR3 DNA. The D gene is left open where the match is weak. The size entry is marked missing in some rows and otherwise reads once, few, many or a size class.

TRBV6-2/TRBV6-3	TRBJ2-3	NA	TRBD2	CASSYEPSGSTDTQYF	TGTGCCAGCAGTTACGAGCCTAGCGGGAGCACAGATACGCAGTATTTT
TRBV6-6	TRBJ2-1	NA	NA	CASRYPGEQFF	TGTGCCAGCAGATATCCGGGAGAGCAGTTCTTC
TRBV10-3	TRBJ2-3	once	TRBD1	CAISDPLDRGVSTDTQYF	TGTGCCATCAGTGACCCCTTGGACAGGGGTGTTTCCACAGATACGCAGTATTTT
TRBV3-1/TRBV3-2	TRBJ1-1	NA	NA	CASSMTALNTEAFF	TGTGCCAGCAGCATGACAGCCTTGAACACTGAAGCTTTCTTT
TRBV3-1/TRBV3-2	TRBJ1-1	NA	NA	CASSPRGGNTEAFF	TGTGCCAGCAGCCCCCGCGGGGGGAACACTGAAGCTTTCTTT
TRBV11-2	TRBJ1-3	NA	NA	CASSLVRSGTIYF	TGTGCCAGCAGCTTAGTCCGGTCAGGCACCATATATTTT
TRBV7-2	TRBJ2-1	once	TRBD1	CASSLRDRGIYNEQFF	TGTGCCAGCAGCTTAAGAGACAGGGGTATTTACAATGAGCAGTTCTTC
TRBV15	TRBJ1-1	once	NA	CATSSTEMNTEAFF	TGTGCCACCAGCAGCACAGAAATGAACACTGAAGCTTTCTTT
TRBV9	TRBJ2-3	NA	NA	CASSVDPGSTDTQYF	TGTGCCAGCAGCGTAGATCCGGGGAGCACAGATACGCAGTATTTT
TRBV19	TRBJ1-3	NA	TRBD1	CASGQGATGNTIYF	TGTGCCTCGGGACAGGGGGCCACTGGAAACACCATATATTTT
TRBV10-2	TRBJ2-1	NA	TRBD2	CASSESGLALSSYNEQFF	TGCGCCAGCAGTGAGTCGGGACTAGCGCTGAGCTCCTACAATGAGCAGTTCTTC
TRBV7-8	TRBJ1-5	NA	NA	CASSPGSRLSNQPQHF	TGTGCCAGCAGCCCGGGAAGCAGACTTAGCAATCAGCCCCAGCATTTT
TRBV4-1	TRBJ1-2	NA	TRBD1	CASSRGQLYGYTF	TGCGCCAGCAGCCGGGGACAGTTGTATGGCTACACCTTC
TRBV29-1	TRBJ2-1	NA	NA	CSVQGKNEQFF	TGCAGCGTTCAGGGGAAGAATGAGCAGTTCTTC
TRBV28	TRBJ1-4	NA	TRBD1	CASSAGTVKEKLFF	TGTGCCAGCAGTGCCGGGACAGTAAAAGAAAAACTGTTTTTT
TRBV7-5	TRBJ2-1	once	NA	CARSLAGLRVVYNEQFF	TGTGCCAGAAGCTTAGCGGGCCTCAGGGTGGTATACAATGAGCAGTTCTTC
TRBV6-5	TRBJ1-1	once	NA	CASSLGVSTEAFF	TGTGCCAGCAGTTTAGGGGTTAGCACTGAAGCTTTCTTT
TRBV27	TRBJ1-6	few	NA	CASSFGGGYNSPLHF	TGTGCCAGCAGTTTTGGGGGGGGGTATAATTCACCCCTCCACTTT
TRBV6-2/TRBV6-3	TRBJ1-1	NA	TRBD1	CASNPHRGGTEAFF	TGTGCCAGCAACCCACACAGGGGAGGCACTGAAGCTTTCTTT
TRBV7-8	TRBJ2-7	once	TRBD1	CASSSGQGDEQYF	TGTGCCAGCAGTTCCGGACAGGGCGACGAGCAGTACTTC
TRBV20-1	TRBJ2-7	NA	TRBD1	CSAPRGYEQYF	TGCAGTGCTCCCAGGGGGTACGAGCAGTACTTC
TRBV19	TRBJ2-1	NA	NA	CASNRGDSNEQFF	TGTGCCAGTAACCGGGGTGATAGCAATGAGCAGTTCTTC
TRBV5-1	TRBJ1-4	NA	NA	CASSLGRGEKLFF	TGCGCCAGCAGCTTGGGAAGGGGTGAAAAACTGTTTTTT
TRBV30	TRBJ1-2	NA	NA	CAWVDSRYGYTF	TGTGCCTGGGTAGACAGCCGCTATGGCTACACCTTC
TRBV12-3/TRBV12-4	TRBJ1-2	NA	NA	CATEADGGYTF	TGTGCCACGGAGGCTGACGGTGGCTACACCTTC
TRBV2	TRBJ2-3	NA	NA	CASSPVGLRPTDTQYF	TGTGCCAGCAGTCCCGTGGGACTGAGGCCCACAGATACGCAGTATTTT
TRBV7-9	TRBJ1-2	NA	NA	CASSLEGRGVYGYTF	TGTGCCAGCAGCTTAGAGGGCAGGGGAGTCTATGGCTACACCTTC
TRBV2	TRBJ2-7	NA	NA	CASSSRGGGEQYF	TGTGCCAGCAGTTCGAGAGGGGGGGGCGAGCAGTACTTC
TRBV28	TRBJ2-7	NA	TRBD2	CASSSPGLGLYEQYF	TGTGCCAGCAGTTCCCCGGGACTAGGCCTCTACGAGCAGTACTTC
TRBV5-4	TRBJ2-3	NA	NA	CASSPRGSTDTQYF	TGTGCCAGCAGCCCTCGGGGTAGCACAGATACGCAGTATTTT
TRBV15	TRBJ1-2	NA	NA	CATSRDLTGEGNYGYTF	TGTGCCACCAGCAGAGATTTGACGGGGGAAGGGAACTATGGCTACACCTTC
TRBV2	TRBJ1-2	NA	NA	CASSESGGLSYGYTF	TGTGCCAGCAGCGAATCGGGGGGGCTGTCCTATGGCTACACCTTC
TRBV5-6	TRBJ2-7	NA	TRBD1	CASSLETGGFYEQYF	TGTGCCAGCAGCTTGGAAACAGGGGGCTTTTACGAGCAGTACTTC